These T cell receptor beta chains were read from a single sample in a study of blood T cell repertoires in COVID-19. Profiled with immunoSEQ multiplex PCR; TCRdb holds only in-frame clones, not every one. The sample includes 130,000 or so clones, about 86% of them seen just once. Sequencing used peripheral blood. Every receptor here comes from a woman aged 55-75 years with acute or convalescent COVID-19. The CDR3 runs from the conserved cysteine through the conserved F or W. A D gene is named only where the DNA matches it firmly. Rows give clone size only sometimes, using once, few, many, or a class for an expanded clone.

j_call d_call clone_size v_call cdr3_aa cdr3_nt
TRBJ2-1 - - TRBV5-5 CASSSRQIFNNEQFF TGTGCCAGCAGCTCGAGGCAGATTTTTAACAATGAGCAGTTCTTC
TRBJ2-7 TRBD1 - TRBV5-1 CASSLQTGVNYEQYF TGCGCCAGCAGCTTGCAGACAGGGGTCAACTACGAGCAGTACTTC
TRBJ1-5 - - TRBV28 CASSSPTLSNQPQHF TGTGCCAGCAGTTCTCCGACACTTAGCAATCAGCCCCAGCATTTT
TRBJ1-1 - - TRBV19 CASRTVNTEAFF TGTGCCAGTAGGACAGTGAACACTGAAGCTTTCTTT
TRBJ1-2 - - TRBV29-1 CSVGAPRGRELSYTF TGCAGCGTTGGAGCTCCCAGGGGACGGGAACTGAGCTACACCTTC
TRBJ1-3 - - TRBV9 CASSADWVPRYGNTIYF TGTGCCAGCAGCGCGGACTGGGTTCCGAGATATGGGAACACCATATATTTT
TRBJ1-2 - once TRBV18 CASSPPSQYAQQGYGYTF TGTGCCAGCTCACCCCCCTCCCAATATGCACAACAGGGATATGGCTACACCTTC
TRBJ2-1 TRBD1 - TRBV30 CAWSVGDSVFYEQFF TGTGCCTGGAGTGTGGGGGACAGTGTTTTCTATGAGCAGTTCTTC
TRBJ1-2 - once TRBV25-1 CASSESLGYTF TGTGCCAGCAGTGAATCTCTTGGCTACACCTTC
TRBJ1-6 - few TRBV5-4 CASSTESGYNSPLHF TGTGCCAGCAGCACGGAATCGGGCTATAATTCACCCCTCCACTTT
TRBJ2-1 TRBD2 - TRBV18 CASSSAGGRSSYNEQFF TGTGCCAGCTCGTCCGCGGGGGGCAGGAGCTCCTACAATGAGCAGTTCTTC
TRBJ2-3 - - TRBV3-1/TRBV3-2 CASSHVRVGTQYF TGTGCCAGCAGCCATGTCCGGGTGGGTACGCAGTATTTT
TRBJ2-1 - - TRBV11-3 CASSLAGGRNEQFF TGTGCCAGCAGCTTAGCCGGGGGAAGGAATGAGCAGTTCTTC
TRBJ2-5 - - TRBV18 CASSRQEETQYF TGTGCCAGCTCAAGGCAGGAAGAGACCCAGTACTTC
TRBJ2-7 - - TRBV5-4 CASSLNVGVSYEQYF TGTGCCAGCAGCTTGAACGTGGGCGTCTCCTACGAGCAGTACTTC
TRBJ1-1 TRBD1 - TRBV5-5 CASSTWTGQTEAFF TGTGCCAGCAGCACCTGGACAGGGCAAACTGAAGCTTTCTTT
TRBJ2-7 TRBD2 - TRBV10-1 CASSEAGDRSYEQYF TGCGCCAGCAGTGAGGCGGGGGACCGCTCCTACGAGCAGTACTTC
TRBJ2-5 - few TRBV9 CASSLLRGGIGETQYF TGTGCCAGCAGCCTCTTAAGGGGGGGGATCGGGGAGACCCAGTACTTC
TRBJ1-1 - - TRBV3-1/TRBV3-2 CASSPVPGNTEAFF TGTGCCAGCAGCCCCGTACCGGGGAACACTGAAGCTTTCTTT
TRBJ2-1 TRBD2 - TRBV5-4 CASSRTSGGNNEQFF TGTGCCAGCAGCCGGACTAGCGGGGGCAACAATGAGCAGTTCTTC
TRBJ2-7 - - TRBV5-5 CASSFQGAREQYF TGTGCCAGCAGCTTTCAAGGGGCTCGGGAGCAGTACTTC
TRBJ2-1 TRBD1 - TRBV12-3/TRBV12-4 CASSPTGLQQFF TGTGCCAGCAGTCCGACAGGGCTTCAGCAGTTCTTC
TRBJ2-1 - once TRBV19 CASSIDGWSSYNEQFF TGTGCCAGTAGTATAGATGGGTGGAGCTCCTACAATGAGCAGTTCTTC
TRBJ1-1 - - TRBV12-3/TRBV12-4 CASRRNRAVAFF TGTGCCAGCAGAAGAAACAGGGCGGTTGCTTTCTTT
TRBJ1-2 TRBD1 - TRBV24-1 CATSDWTGDYGYTF TGTGCCACCAGTGATTGGACAGGGGACTATGGCTACACCTTC
TRBJ2-5 TRBD1 - TRBV29-1 CSVGQGATRQQTQYF TGCAGCGTCGGACAGGGGGCGACGAGACAGCAGACCCAGTACTTC
TRBJ2-2 - - TRBV5-4 CASSVPGQANTGELFF TGTGCCAGCAGCGTACCGGGACAAGCGAACACCGGGGAGCTGTTTTTT